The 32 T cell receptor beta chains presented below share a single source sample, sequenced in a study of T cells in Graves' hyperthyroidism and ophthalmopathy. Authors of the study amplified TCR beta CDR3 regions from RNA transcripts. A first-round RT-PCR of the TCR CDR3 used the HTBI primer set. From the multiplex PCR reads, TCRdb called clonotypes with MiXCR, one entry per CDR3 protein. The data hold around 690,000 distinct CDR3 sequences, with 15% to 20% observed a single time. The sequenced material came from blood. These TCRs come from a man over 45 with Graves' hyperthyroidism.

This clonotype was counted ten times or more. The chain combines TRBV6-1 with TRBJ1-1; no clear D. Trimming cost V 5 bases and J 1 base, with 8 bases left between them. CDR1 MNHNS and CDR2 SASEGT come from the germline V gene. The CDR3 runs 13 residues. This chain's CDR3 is CASSYGENTEAFF. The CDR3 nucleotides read TGTGCCAGCAGTTATGGAGAGAACACTGAAGCTTTCTTT.

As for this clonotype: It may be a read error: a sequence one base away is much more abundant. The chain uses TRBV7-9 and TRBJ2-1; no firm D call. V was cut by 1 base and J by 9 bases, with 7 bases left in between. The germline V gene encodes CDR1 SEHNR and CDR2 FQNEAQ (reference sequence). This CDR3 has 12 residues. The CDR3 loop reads CASSLVGFEQFF. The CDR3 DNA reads TGTGCCAGCAGCTTAGTGGGGTTTGAGCAGTTCTTC. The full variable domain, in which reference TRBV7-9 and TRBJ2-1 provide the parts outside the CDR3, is DTGVSQNPRHKITKRGQNVTFRCDPISEHNRLYWYRQTLGQGPEFLTYFQNEAQLEKSRLLSDRFSAERPKGSFSTLEIQRTEQGDSAMYLCASSLVGFEQFFGPGTRLTVL.

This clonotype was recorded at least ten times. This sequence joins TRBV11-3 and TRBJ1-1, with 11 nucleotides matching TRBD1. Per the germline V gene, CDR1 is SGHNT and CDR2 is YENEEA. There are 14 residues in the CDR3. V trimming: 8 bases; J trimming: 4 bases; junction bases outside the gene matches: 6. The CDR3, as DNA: TGTGCCAGCTCCCGGACAGGGGGCGTCACTGAAGCTTTCTTT. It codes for CASSRTGGVTEAFF.

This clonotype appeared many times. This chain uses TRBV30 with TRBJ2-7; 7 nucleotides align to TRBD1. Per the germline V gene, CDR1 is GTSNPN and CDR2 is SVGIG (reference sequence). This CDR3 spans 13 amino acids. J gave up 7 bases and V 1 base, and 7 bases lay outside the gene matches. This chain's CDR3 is CAWSGTGSGEQYF. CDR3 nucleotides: TGTGCCTGGAGTGGGACAGGCTCGGGGGAGCAGTACTTC.

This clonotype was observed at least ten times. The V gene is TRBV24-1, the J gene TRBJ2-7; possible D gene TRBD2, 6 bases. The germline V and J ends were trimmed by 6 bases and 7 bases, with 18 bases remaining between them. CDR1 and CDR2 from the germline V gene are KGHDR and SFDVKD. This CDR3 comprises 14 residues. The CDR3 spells CATSSSGPMEEQYF. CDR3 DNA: TGTGCCACCAGTAGCAGCGGGCCTATGGAGGAGCAGTACTTC.

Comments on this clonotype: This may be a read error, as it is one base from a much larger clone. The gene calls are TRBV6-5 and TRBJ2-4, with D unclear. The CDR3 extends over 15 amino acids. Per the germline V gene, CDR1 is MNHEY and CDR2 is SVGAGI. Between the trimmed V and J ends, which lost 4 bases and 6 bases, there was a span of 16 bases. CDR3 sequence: CASSFLPIWGNIQYF. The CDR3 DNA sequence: TGTGCCAGCAGTTTTCTGCCTATATGGGGAAACATTCAGTACTTC.

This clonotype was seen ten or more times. CDR3 in amino acids: CASSTSGSGDYEQYF. The CDR3 nucleotides read TGTGCCAGTAGTACTAGCGGGAGCGGGGACTACGAGCAGTACTTC. This chain joins TRBV19 and TRBJ2-7; 10 bases are a match to TRBD2. The germline CDR1 and CDR2 sequences are LNHDA and SQIVND (reference sequence). This CDR3 region has 15 residues. The ends lost 4 bases at V and 3 bases at J; junction bases unmatched: 6. Using reference TRBV19 and TRBJ2-7 for the parts outside the CDR3, the full variable domain is DGGITQSPKYLFRKEGQNVTLSCEQNLNHDAMYWYRQDPGQGLRLIYYSQIVNDFQKGDIAEGYSVSREKKESFPLTVTSAQKNPTAFYLCASSTSGSGDYEQYFGPGTRLTVT.

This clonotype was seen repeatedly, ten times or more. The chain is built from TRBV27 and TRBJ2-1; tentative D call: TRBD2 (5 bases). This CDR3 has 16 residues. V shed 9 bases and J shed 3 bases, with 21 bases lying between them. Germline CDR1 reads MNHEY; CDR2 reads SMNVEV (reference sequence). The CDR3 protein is CASSDQRARSYNEQFF. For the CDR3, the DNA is TGTGCCAGTAGCGACCAGAGGGCCCGGAGCTACAATGAGCAGTTCTTC.

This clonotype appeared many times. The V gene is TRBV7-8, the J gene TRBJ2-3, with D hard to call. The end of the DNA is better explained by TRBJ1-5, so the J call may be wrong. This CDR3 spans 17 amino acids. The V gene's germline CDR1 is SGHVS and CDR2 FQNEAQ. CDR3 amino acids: CASSTPGVGGSTDTQHF. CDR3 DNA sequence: TGTGCCAGCAGCACCCCTGGGGTGGGAGGGAGCACAGATACGCAGCATTTT.

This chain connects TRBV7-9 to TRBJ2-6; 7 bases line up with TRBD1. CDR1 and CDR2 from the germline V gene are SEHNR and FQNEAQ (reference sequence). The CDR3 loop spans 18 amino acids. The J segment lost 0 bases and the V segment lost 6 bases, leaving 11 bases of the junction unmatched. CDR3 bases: TGTGCCAGCAGTAACCCGGGACAGACCTCCTCTGGGGCCAACGTCCTGACTTTC. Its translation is CASSNPGQTSSGANVLTF.

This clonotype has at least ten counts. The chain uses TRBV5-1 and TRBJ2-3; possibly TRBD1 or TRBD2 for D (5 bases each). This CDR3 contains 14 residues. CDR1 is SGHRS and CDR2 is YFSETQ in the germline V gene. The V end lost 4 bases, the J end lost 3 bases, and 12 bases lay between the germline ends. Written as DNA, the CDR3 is TGCGCCAGCAGCCCCGTGAGGGGAACAGATACGCAGTATTTT. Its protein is CASSPVRGTDTQYF. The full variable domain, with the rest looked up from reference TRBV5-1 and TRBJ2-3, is KAGVTQTPRYLIKTRGQQVTLSCSPISGHRSVSWYQQTPGQGLQFLFEYFSETQRNKGNFPGRFSGRQFSNSRSEMNVSTLELGDSALYLCASSPVRGTDTQYFGPGTRLTVL.

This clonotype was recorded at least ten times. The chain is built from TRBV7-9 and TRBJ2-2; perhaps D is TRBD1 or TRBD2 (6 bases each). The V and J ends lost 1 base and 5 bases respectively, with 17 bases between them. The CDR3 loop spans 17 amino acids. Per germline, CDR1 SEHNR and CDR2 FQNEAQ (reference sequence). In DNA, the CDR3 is TGTGCCAGCAGCTTAGTCGGCGGGAAGGGGGGAACCGGGGAGCTGTTTTTT. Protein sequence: CASSLVGGKGGTGELFF.

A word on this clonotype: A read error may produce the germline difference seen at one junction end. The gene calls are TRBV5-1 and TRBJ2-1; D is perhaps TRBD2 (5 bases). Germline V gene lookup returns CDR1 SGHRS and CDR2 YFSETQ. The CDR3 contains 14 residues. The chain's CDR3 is CANSLEAFDNEQFF. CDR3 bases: TGCGCCAACAGCTTGGAGGCCTTCGACAATGAGCAGTTCTTC.

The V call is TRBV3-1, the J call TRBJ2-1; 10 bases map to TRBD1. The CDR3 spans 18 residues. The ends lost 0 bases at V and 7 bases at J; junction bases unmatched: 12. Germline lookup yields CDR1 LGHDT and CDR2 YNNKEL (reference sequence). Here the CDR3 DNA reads TGTGCCAGCAGCCAAGACAAAATAGAGACAGGGGGCTTAAATGAGCAGTTCTTC. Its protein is CASSQDKIETGGLNEQFF.

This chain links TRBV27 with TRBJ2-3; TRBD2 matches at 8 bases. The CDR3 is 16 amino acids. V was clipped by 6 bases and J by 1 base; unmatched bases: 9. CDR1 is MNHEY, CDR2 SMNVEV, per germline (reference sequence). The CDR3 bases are TGTGCCAGCAGCCTTCTAGCGGGCGGGGGCACAGATACGCAGTATTTT. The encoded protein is CASSLLAGGGTDTQYF.

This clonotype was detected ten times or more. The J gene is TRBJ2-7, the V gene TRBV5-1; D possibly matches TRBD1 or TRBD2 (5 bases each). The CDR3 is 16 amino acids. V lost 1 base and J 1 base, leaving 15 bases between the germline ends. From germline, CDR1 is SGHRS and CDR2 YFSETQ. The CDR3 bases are TGCGCCAGCAGCTTGAGTGCCGGGACGACGTCCTACGAGCAGTACTTC. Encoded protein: CASSLSAGTTSYEQYF.

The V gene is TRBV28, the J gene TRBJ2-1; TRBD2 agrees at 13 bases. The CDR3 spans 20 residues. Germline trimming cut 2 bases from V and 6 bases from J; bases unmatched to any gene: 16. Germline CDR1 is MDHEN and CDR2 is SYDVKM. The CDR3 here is CASSLGSLTSGRAWGNEQFF. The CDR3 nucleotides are TGTGCCAGCAGTTTAGGTTCCCTCACTAGCGGGAGGGCCTGGGGCAATGAGCAGTTCTTC.

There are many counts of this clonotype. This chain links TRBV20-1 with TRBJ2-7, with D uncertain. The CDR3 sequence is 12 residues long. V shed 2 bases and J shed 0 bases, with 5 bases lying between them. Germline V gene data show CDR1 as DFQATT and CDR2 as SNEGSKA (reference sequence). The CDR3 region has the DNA TGCAGTGCTAGACAGCTCTCCTACGAGCAGTACTTC. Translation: CSARQLSYEQYF.

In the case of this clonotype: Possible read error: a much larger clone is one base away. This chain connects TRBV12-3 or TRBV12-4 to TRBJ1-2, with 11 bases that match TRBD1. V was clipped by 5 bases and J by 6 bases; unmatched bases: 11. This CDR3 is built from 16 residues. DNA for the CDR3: TGTGCCAGCAGTGACCCACCGGGACAGGGGGGCCATGGCTACACCTTC. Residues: CASSDPPGQGGHGYTF.

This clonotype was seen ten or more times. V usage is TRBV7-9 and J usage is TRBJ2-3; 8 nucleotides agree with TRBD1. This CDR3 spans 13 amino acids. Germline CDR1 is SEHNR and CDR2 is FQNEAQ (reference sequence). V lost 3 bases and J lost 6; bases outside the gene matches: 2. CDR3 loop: CASSLDRVDTQYF. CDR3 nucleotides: TGTGCCAGCAGCTTGGACAGGGTTGATACGCAGTATTTT.

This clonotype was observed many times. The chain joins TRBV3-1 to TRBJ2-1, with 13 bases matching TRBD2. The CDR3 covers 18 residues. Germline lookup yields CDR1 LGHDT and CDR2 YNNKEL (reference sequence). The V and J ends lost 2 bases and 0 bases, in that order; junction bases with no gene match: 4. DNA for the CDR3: TGTGCCAGCAGCCAAAAGGGACTAGCGGGGAGCTCCTACAATGAGCAGTTCTTC. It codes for CASSQKGLAGSSYNEQFF.

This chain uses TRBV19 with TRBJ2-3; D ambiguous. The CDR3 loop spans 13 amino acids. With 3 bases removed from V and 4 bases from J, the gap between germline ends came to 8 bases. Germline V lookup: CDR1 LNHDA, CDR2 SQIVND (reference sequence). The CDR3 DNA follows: TGTGCCAGTAGTATGGGTTCAGCAGATACGCAGTATTTT. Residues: CASSMGSADTQYF.

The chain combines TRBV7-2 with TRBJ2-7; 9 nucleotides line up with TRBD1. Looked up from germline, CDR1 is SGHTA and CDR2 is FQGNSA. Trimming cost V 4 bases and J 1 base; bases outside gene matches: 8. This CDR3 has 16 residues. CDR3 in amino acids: CASSSQGARSSYEQYF. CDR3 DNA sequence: TGTGCCAGCAGCTCACAGGGGGCCCGATCTTCCTACGAGCAGTACTTC.

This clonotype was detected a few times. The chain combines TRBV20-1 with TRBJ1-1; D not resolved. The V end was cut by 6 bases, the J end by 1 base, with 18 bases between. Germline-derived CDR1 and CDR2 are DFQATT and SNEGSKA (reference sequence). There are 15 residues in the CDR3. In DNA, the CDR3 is TGCAGTGCAGTAGAGGCCAGATGGGGGAACACTGAAGCTTTCTTT. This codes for CSAVEARWGNTEAFF.

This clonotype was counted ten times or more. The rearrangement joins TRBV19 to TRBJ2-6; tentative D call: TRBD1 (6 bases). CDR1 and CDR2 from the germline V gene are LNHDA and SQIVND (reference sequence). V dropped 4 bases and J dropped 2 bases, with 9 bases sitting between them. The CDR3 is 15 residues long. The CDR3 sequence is CASSKDSPGANVLTF. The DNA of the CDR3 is TGTGCCAGTAGTAAGGACAGCCCTGGGGCCAACGTCCTGACTTTC. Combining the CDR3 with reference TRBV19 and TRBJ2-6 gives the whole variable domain DGGITQSPKYLFRKEGQNVTLSCEQNLNHDAMYWYRQDPGQGLRLIYYSQIVNDFQKGDIAEGYSVSREKKESFPLTVTSAQKNPTAFYLCASSKDSPGANVLTFGAGSRLTVL.

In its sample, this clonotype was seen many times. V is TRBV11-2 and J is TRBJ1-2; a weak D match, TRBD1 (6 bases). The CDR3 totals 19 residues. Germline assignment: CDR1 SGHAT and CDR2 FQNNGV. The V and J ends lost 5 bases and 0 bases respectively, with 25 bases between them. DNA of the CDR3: TGTGCCAGCAGCCCAGGAATAGGCCCGGGGGGGCCGGCTAACTATGGCTACACCTTC. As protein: CASSPGIGPGGPANYGYTF.

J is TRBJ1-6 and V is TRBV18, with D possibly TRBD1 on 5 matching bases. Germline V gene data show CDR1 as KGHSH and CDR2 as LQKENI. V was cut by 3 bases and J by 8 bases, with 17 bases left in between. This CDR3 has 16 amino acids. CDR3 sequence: CASSPRGRQKDSPLHF. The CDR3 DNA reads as TGTGCCAGCTCACCCCGAGGGAGACAGAAGGATTCACCCCTCCACTTT.

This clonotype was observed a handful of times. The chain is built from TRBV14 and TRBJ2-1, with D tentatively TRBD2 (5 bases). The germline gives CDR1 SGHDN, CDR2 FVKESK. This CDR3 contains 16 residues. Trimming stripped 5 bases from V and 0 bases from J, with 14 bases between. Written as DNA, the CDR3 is TGTGCCAGCAGCGCCCGGACTTTAAGCTCCTACAATGAGCAGTTCTTC. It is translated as CASSARTLSSYNEQFF.

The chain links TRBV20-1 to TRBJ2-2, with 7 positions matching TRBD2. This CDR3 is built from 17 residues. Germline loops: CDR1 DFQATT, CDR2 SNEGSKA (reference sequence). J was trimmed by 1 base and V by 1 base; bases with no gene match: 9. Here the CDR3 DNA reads TGCAGTGCTAGAGGGGAATTACTAGCGCGGAACACCGGGGAGCTGTTTTTT. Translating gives CSARGELLARNTGELFF.

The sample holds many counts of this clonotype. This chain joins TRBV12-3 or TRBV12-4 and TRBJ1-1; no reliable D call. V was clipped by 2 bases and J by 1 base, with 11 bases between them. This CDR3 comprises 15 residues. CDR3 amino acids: CASSLMLGENTEAFF. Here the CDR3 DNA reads TGTGCCAGCAGTTTAATGCTGGGAGAGAACACTGAAGCTTTCTTT.

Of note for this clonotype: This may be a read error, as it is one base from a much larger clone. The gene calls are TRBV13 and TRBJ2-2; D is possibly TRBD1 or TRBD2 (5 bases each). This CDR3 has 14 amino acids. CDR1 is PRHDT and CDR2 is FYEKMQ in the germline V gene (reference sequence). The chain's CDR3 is CASPIGGSTGERFF. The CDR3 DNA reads TGTGCCAGCCCTATTGGGGGTTCCACCGGGGAGCGGTTTTTT.

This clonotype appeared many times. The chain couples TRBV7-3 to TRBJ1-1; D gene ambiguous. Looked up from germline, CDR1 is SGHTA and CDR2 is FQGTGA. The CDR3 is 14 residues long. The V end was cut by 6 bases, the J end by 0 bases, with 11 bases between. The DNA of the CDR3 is TGTGCCAGCAGTCGACTAGGTTTGAACACTGAAGCTTTCTTT. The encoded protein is CASSRLGLNTEAFF.